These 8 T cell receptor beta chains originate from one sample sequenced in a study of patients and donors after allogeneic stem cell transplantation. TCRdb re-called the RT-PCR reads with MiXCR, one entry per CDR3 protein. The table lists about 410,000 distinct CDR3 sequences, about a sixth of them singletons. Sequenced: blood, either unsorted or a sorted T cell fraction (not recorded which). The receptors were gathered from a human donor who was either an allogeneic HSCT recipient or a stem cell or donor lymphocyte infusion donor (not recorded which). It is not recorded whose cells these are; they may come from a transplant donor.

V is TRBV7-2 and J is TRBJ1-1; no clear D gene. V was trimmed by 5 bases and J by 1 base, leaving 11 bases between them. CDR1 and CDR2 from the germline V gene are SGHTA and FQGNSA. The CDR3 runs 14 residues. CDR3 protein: CASSAGSSNTEAFF. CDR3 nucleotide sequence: TGTGCCAGCAGCGCCGGGTCCTCGAACACTGAAGCTTTCTTT.

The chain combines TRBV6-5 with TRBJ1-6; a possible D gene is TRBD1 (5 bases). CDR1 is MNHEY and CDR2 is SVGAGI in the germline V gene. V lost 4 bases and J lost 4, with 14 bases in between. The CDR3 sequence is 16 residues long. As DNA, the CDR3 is TGTGCCAGCAGTTCGGACACGGCAATTTATAATTCACCCCTCCACTTT. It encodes CASSSDTAIYNSPLHF.

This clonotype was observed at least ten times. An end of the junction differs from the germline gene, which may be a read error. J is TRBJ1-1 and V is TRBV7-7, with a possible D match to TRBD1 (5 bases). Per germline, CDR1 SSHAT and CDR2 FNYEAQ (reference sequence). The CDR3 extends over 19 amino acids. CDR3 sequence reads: CASSLGRGTPPFGNTEAFF. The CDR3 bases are TGTGCTAGCAGCTTAGGACGGGGCACCCCTCCTTTCGGAAACACTGAAGCTTTCTTT.

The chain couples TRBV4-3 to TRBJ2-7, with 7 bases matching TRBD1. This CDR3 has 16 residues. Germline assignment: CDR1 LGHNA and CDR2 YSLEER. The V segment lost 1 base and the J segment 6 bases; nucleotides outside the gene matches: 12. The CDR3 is CASSQALKQGPVEQYF. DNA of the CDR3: TGCGCCAGCAGCCAAGCTTTAAAACAGGGGCCCGTCGAGCAGTACTTC.

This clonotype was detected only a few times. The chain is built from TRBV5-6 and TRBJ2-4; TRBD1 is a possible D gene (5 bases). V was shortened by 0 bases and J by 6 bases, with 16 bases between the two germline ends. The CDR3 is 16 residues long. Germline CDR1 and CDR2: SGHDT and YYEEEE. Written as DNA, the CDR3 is TGTGCCAGCAGCTTGGCTACAGGCCTAGGAGCAAACATTCAGTACTTC. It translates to CASSLATGLGANIQYF.

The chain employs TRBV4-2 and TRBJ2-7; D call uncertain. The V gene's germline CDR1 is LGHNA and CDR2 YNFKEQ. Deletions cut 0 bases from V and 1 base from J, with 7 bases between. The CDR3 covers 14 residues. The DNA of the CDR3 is TGTGCCAGCAGCCAAGAAGAGTATTCCTACGAGCAGTACTTC. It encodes CASSQEEYSYEQYF.

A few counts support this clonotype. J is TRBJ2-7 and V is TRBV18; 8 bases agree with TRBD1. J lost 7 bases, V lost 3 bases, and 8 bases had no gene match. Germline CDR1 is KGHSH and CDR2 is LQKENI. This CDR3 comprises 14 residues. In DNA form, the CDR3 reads TGTGCCAGCTCACCTGGACAGGGAAATCTTGAGCAGTACTTC. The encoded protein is CASSPGQGNLEQYF. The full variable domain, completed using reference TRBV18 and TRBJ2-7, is NAGVMQNPRHLVRRRGQEARLRCSPMKGHSHVYWYRQLPEEGLKFMVYLQKENIIDESGMPKERFSAEFPKEGPSILRIQQVVRGDSAAYFCASSPGQGNLEQYFGPGTRLTVT.

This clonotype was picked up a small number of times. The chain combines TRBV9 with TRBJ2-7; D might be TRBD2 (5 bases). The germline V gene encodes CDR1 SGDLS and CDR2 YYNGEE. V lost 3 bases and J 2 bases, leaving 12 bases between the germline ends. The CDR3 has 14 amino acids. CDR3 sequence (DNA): TGTGCCAGCAGCGGGTCAGCGGAAGCCTACGAGCAGTACTTC. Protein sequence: CASSGSAEAYEQYF.